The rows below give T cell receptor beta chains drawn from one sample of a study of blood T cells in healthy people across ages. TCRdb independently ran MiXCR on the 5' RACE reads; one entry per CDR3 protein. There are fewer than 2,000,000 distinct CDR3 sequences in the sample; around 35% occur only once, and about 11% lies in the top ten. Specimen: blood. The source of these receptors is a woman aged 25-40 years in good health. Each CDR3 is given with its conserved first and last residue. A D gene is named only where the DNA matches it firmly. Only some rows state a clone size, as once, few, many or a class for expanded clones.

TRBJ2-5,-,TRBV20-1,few,TGCAGTGCTCCAGGGCGGGATAGGAAAGAGACCCAGTACTTC,CSAPGRDRKETQYF
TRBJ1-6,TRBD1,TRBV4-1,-,TGCGCCAGCAGTCCTTCTCCGGGACAGAATAATTCACCCCTCCACTTT,CASSPSPGQNNSPLHF
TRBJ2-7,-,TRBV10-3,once,TGTGCCATCAGTGAGAGGGGGGCGCGGGATTACGAGCAGTACTTC,CAISERGARDYEQYF
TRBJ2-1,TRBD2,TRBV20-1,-,TGCAGTGCTAGCTTCCTAGCGGGAGGGCCAGATGAGCAGTTCTTC,CSASFLAGGPDEQFF
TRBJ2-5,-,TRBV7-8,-,TGTGCCAGCAGCGGCTCGGCTCCGAGGGGGACCCAGTACTTC,CASSGSAPRGTQYF
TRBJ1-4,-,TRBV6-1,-,TGTGCCAGCAGACCGCGGCAGGGAACAGGGGAAAAACTGTTTTTT,CASRPRQGTGEKLFF
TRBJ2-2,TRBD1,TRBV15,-,TGTGCCACCAGCAGATCAGACAGGGGATTATCCGAGGAGCTGTTTTTT,CATSRSDRGLSEELFF
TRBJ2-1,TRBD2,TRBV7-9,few,TGTGCCAGCAGCCCCCCCCGGTCTAGCGGAAACAATGAGCAGTTCTTC,CASSPPRSSGNNEQFF
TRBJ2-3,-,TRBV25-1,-,TGTGCCAGCACTACAGTCAGTTTGGGCACAGATACGCAGTATTTT,CASTTVSLGTDTQYF
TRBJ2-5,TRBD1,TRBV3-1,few,TGTGCCAGCAGCCTCTGGGACAGGGTTTCGGAGACCCAGTACTTC,CASSLWDRVSETQYF
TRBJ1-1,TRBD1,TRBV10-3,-,TGTGCCATCAGTGAGGCCAGGGGGGTTGGCACTGAAGCTTTCTTT,CAISEARGVGTEAFF
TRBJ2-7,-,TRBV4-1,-,TGCGCCAGCAGCCAAGTATGGGCAGGGGGGAGTTACGAGCAGTACTTC,CASSQVWAGGSYEQYF
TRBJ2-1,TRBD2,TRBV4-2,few,TGTGCCAGCAGCCCCCCTCTCGGGAGGTCAAATGAGCAGTTCTTC,CASSPPLGRSNEQFF
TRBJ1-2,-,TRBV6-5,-,TGTGCCAGCAGTTACGAAATTTTCTATGGCTACACCTTC,CASSYEIFYGYTF
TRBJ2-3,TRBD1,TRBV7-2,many,TGTGCCAGCCAACAGGGGACAGCGATGAGCTATACGCAGTATTTT,CASQQGTAMSYTQYF
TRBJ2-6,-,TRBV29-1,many,TGCAGCGTTGAAGCCACGGGGCTCTCTGGGGCCAACGTCCTGACTTTC,CSVEATGLSGANVLTF